This T cell receptor beta chain is from a study of CD8 T cells in ankylosing spondylitis. The sample holds a few counts of this clonotype. What it recognizes is unknown. TCRdb reprocessed the 5' RACE reads with MiXCR, giving one entry per CDR3 protein. This table has some 840,000 distinct CDR3 sequences, 12% appearing once. V lost 3 bases and J 0 bases, leaving 3 bases between the germline ends. The CDR3 is 12 residues long. Germline loops: CDR1 DFQATT, CDR2 SNEGSKA (reference sequence). Whole-study results and caveats: Apparently characteristic of ankylosing spondylitis blood was a TCR beta motif (eight highly homologous variants). The authors reported significant enrichment of disease-linked clones in matched ankylosing spondylitis synovial fluid.

Sequencing input: blood, either unsorted or a sorted T cell fraction (not recorded which). This sequence joins TRBV20-1 and TRBJ2-4; D is unclear. The source is a male donor with ankylosing spondylitis. CDR3 protein: CSASKAKNIQYF. DNA for the CDR3: TGCAGTGCTAGTAAAGCCAAAAACATTCAGTACTTC.